This TCR beta chain came from a study of T cell repertoires in aging, cancer and after chemotherapy. This clonotype was found a few times. Amplification of TCR beta used genomic DNA extracted from peripheral blood. Germline CDR1 reads MNHEY; CDR2 reads SMNVEV (reference sequence). The CDR3 length is 14 residues. Germline trimming cut 1 base from V and 9 bases from J; bases unmatched to any gene: 6. Multiplex touch-down PCR with TRB-A/B primers amplified rearranged V-D-J TRB sequences. TCRdb processed the multiplex PCR reads anew with MiXCR; each CDR3 protein has one entry. Of some 10,000 distinct CDR3 sequences in the sample, approximately 38% were seen once.

The sequence derives from a human donor in good health. Sequencing used blood. The V gene is TRBV27, the J gene TRBJ2-1; 7 nucleotides align to TRBD2. DNA of the CDR3: TGTGCCAGCAGTTTATTCCTAGCGGAGGGTGAGCAGTTCTTC. Its translation: CASSLFLAEGEQFF.